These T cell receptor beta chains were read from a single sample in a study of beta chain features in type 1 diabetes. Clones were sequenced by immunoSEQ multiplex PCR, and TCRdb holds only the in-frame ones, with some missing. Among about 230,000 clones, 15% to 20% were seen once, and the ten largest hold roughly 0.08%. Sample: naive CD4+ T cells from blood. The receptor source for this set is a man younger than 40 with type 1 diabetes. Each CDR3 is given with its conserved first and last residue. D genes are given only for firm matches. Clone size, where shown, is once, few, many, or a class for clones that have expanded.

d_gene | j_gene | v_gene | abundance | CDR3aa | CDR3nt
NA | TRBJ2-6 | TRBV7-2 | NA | CASSQPGPVLTF | TGTGCCAGCAGCCAACCGGGCCCCGTCCTGACTTTC
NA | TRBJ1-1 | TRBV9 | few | CASSVAGRGETEAFF | TGTGCCAGCAGCGTAGCAGGCCGTGGGGAAACTGAAGCTTTCTTT
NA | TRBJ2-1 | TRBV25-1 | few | CASKKDSYNEQFF | TGTGCCAGCAAGAAGGACAGCTACAATGAGCAGTTCTTC
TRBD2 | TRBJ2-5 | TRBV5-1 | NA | CASSPPGGTSGRRETQYF | TGCGCCAGCAGCCCTCCCGGGGGCACTAGCGGGAGAAGGGAGACCCAGTACTTC
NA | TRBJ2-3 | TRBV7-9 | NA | CASSLDGRAGTDTQYF | TGTGCCAGCAGCCTAGACGGCAGGGCGGGCACAGATACGCAGTATTTT
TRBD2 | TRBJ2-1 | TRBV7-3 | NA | CASSFGLVVGEQFF | TGTGCCAGCAGCTTCGGACTAGTAGTGGGTGAGCAGTTCTTC
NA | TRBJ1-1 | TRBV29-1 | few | CSVEGWTVGAFF | TGCAGCGTTGAAGGTTGGACAGTTGGAGCTTTCTTT
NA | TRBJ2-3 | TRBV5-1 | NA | CASSPVGDTQYF | TGCGCCAGCAGTCCGGTGGGAGATACGCAGTATTTT
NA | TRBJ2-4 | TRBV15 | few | CATSRDLGENIQYF | TGTGCCACCAGCAGAGATCTTGGGGAGAACATTCAGTACTTC
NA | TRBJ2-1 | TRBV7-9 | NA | CASSPTGRGNEQFF | TGTGCCAGCAGCCCGACTGGTAGGGGGAATGAGCAGTTCTTC
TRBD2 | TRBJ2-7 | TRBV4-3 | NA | CASSQDRPSGAYEQYF | TGCGCCAGCAGCCAAGATCGCCCTAGCGGTGCCTACGAGCAGTACTTC
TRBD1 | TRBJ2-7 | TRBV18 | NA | CASSPWDRAGEQYF | TGTGCCAGCTCACCATGGGACAGGGCAGGCGAGCAGTACTTC
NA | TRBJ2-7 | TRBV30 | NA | CAWDTRGDWAVISYEQYF | TGTGCCTGGGACACACGAGGGGACTGGGCAGTCATCTCCTACGAGCAGTACTTC
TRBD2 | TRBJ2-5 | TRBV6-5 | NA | CASSYGGSPSETQYF | TGTGCCAGCAGTTACGGCGGGAGTCCATCAGAGACCCAGTACTTC
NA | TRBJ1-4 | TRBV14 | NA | CASSQAIGAGKLFF | TGTGCCAGCAGCCAAGCCATCGGGGCAGGGAAACTGTTTTTT
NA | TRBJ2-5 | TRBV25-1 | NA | CASSATAQETQYF | TGTGCCAGCAGTGCGACAGCCCAAGAGACCCAGTACTTC
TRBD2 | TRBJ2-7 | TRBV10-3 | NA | CAISESGLAGTREQYF | TGTGCCATCAGTGAGTCGGGCCTAGCGGGAACGAGGGAGCAGTACTTC
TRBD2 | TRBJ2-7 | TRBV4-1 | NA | CASSQVLPSGPYEQYF | TGCGCCAGCAGCCAAGTACTGCCTAGCGGACCCTACGAGCAGTACTTC
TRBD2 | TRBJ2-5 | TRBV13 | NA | CASSFKSSGLQETQYF | TGTGCCAGCAGCTTTAAGTCTAGCGGTTTACAAGAGACCCAGTACTTC
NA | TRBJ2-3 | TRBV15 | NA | CATSRDPLQYF | TGTGCCACCAGCAGAGATCCCCTGCAGTATTTT
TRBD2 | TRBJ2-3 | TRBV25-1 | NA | CASSAMAGGFTDTQYF | TGTGCCAGCAGTGCTATGGCGGGAGGGTTCACAGATACGCAGTATTTT
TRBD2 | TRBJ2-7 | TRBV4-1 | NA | CASSRGLAEPHEQYF | TGCGCCAGCAGCCGGGGACTAGCGGAACCCCACGAGCAGTACTTC
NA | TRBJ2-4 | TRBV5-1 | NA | CASSEDPEGHQYF | TGCGCCAGCAGCGAGGACCCAGAGGGACATCAGTACTTC
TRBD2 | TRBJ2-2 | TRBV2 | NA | CASRSGRAPGELFF | TGTGCCAGCAGGAGCGGGAGGGCCCCCGGGGAGCTGTTTTTT
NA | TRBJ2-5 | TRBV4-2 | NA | CASSQGGRPETQYF | TGTGCCAGCAGCCAAGGGGGCAGGCCTGAGACCCAGTACTTC
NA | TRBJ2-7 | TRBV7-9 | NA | CASSSQGNEQYF | TGTGCCAGCAGCTCCCAGGGAAACGAGCAGTACTTC
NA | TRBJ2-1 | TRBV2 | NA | CASSAVAGEQFF | TGTGCCAGCAGTGCGGTGGCCGGTGAGCAGTTCTTC
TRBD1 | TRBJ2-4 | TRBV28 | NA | CASSSGQVAKNIQYF | TGTGCCAGCAGTTCGGGACAGGTAGCCAAAAACATTCAGTACTTC
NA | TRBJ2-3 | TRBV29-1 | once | CSVRVGSITDTQYF | TGCAGCGTAAGAGTCGGGAGTATAACAGATACGCAGTATTTT
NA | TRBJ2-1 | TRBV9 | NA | CASSIIGSYNEQFF | TGTGCCAGCAGTATCATTGGATCCTACAATGAGCAGTTCTTC
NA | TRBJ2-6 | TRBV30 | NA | CAWKAGANVLTF | TGTGCCTGGAAAGCGGGGGCCAACGTCCTGACTTTC
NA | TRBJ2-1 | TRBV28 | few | CASSLVNEQFF | TGTGCCAGCAGTTTAGTAAATGAGCAGTTCTTC
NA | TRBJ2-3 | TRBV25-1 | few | CASSDVGLADTQYF | TGTGCCAGCAGTGACGTAGGGTTAGCAGATACGCAGTATTTT
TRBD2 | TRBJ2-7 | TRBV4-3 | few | CASSRREGSYEQYF | TGCGCCAGCAGCCGGAGGGAGGGCTCCTACGAGCAGTACTTC
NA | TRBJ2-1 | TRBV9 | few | CASSESQDYYNEQFF | TGTGCCAGCAGTGAATCACAGGATTACTACAATGAGCAGTTCTTC
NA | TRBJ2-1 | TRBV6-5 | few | CASSYSATGAYNEQFF | TGTGCCAGCAGTTACTCGGCGACGGGAGCCTACAATGAGCAGTTCTTC
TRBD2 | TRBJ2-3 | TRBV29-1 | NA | CSSRREVAKDTQYF | TGCAGCTCCCGCCGGGAGGTAGCAAAGGATACGCAGTATTTT
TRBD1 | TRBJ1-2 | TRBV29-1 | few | CSVPGTGEGGYTF | TGCAGCGTGCCCGGGACAGGGGAGGGAGGCTACACCTTC
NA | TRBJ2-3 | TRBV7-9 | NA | CASSLWDTQYF | TGTGCCAGCAGCTTGTGGGATACGCAGTATTTT
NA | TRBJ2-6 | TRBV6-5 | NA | CASRGTGTGANVLTF | TGTGCCAGCAGGGGTACAGGCACTGGGGCCAACGTCCTGACTTTC
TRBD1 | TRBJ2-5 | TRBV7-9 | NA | CASSLATGEQETQYF | TGTGCCAGCAGCTTAGCGACAGGGGAACAAGAGACCCAGTACTTC
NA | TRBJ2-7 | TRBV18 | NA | CASSQTEQYF | TGTGCCAGCTCCCAGACGGAGCAGTACTTC
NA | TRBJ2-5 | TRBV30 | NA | CAAQGSYQETQYF | TGTGCAGCCCAAGGCTCCTACCAAGAGACCCAGTACTTC
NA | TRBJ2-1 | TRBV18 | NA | CASSPTAIEQFF | TGTGCCAGCTCACCTACGGCTATTGAGCAGTTCTTC
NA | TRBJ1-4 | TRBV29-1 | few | CSVRIGGTEKLFF | TGCAGCGTTCGAATCGGTGGTACGGAAAAACTGTTTTTT
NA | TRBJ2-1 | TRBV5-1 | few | CASSLAVVANEQFF | TGCGCCAGCAGCTTGGCAGTGGTCGCCAATGAGCAGTTCTTC
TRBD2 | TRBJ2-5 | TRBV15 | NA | CATSRDLLAVRETQYF | TGTGCCACCAGCAGAGATCTACTAGCGGTACGAGAGACCCAGTACTTC
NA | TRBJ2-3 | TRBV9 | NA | CASSVVRGGYPDTQYF | TGTGCCAGCAGCGTAGTACGTGGGGGGTATCCGGATACGCAGTATTTT
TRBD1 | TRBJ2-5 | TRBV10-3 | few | CAISARGQQETQYF | TGTGCCATCAGTGCCCGGGGACAGCAAGAGACCCAGTACTTC
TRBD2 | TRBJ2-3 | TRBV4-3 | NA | CASSQERVLAGGDGDTQYF | TGCGCCAGCAGCCAAGAGCGGGTGCTAGCGGGAGGAGATGGAGATACGCAGTATTTT
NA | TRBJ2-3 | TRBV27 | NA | CASSFRDSTDTQYF | TGTGCCAGCAGTTTCCGGGACAGCACAGATACGCAGTATTTT
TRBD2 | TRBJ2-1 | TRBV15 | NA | CATSRREGPYNEQFF | TGTGCCACCAGCAGGCGGGAGGGCCCCTACAATGAGCAGTTCTTC
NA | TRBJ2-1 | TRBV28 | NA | CASGLRYNEQFF | TGTGCCAGCGGTCTTCGCTACAATGAGCAGTTCTTC
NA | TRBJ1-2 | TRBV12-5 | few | CASGLETPAAGYTF | TGTGCTAGTGGTTTGGAAACCCCAGCAGCAGGCTACACCTTC
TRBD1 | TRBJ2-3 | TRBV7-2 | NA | CASSLVGRDSQLDF | TGTGCCAGCAGCTTAGTAGGCCGGGACAGTCAACTGGATTTT
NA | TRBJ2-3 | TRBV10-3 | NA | CAISDGGDSTDTQYF | TGTGCCATCAGTGATGGCGGGGACAGCACAGATACGCAGTATTTT
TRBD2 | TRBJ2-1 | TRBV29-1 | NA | CSVAQGLAGGENEQFF | TGCAGCGTTGCCCAGGGACTAGCGGGAGGTGAGAATGAGCAGTTCTTC
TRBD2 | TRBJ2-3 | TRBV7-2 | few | CASSPVAGRADTQYF | TGTGCCAGCAGCCCGGTAGCGGGACGAGCAGATACGCAGTATTTT